This TCR beta chain is drawn from a study of control samples from healthy donors and cancer patients. The CDR3 runs 11 residues. The V end lost 6 bases, the J end lost 4 bases, and 6 bases lay between the germline ends. Data came from immunoSEQ multiplex PCR; TCRdb stores just in-frame clones and leaves some out. The repertoire holds 94,000 or so clones, with roughly 84% as singletons. Sequenced material: PBMCs. The chain is built from TRBV12-3 or TRBV12-4 and TRBJ2-5; D gene unclear. The TCR comes from a man between 65 and 85 years old with lung cancer. This CDR3 reads CASRVAETQYF. CDR3 nucleotide sequence: TGTGCCAGCAGGGTCGCAGAGACCCAGTACTTC.